This T cell receptor beta chain was captured in a study of blood T cell repertoires in COVID-19. Trimming took 3 bases from V and 10 from J; bases not matched to a gene: 7. The CDR3 loop spans 15 amino acids. Germline V gene data show CDR1 as MDHEN and CDR2 as SYDVKM. Some clones are missing from TCRdb's copy, which holds only in-frame ones; the method was immunoSEQ multiplex PCR. The sample carries under 200,000 clones, more than 65% recorded once. The specimen sequenced was peripheral blood. The rearrangement joins TRBV28 to TRBJ1-4, with TRBD1 matching 11 bases. The sequence derives from a man between 65 and 85 years old with active or convalescent COVID-19. The DNA of the CDR3 is TGTGCCAGCAGTTTGGGACAGGGGGGTAACGGAAAACTGTTTTTT. It translates to CASSLGQGGNGKLFF.